This T cell receptor beta chain was sequenced during a study of CD8+ T cells in alopecia areata. Concerning this clone: Its antigen remains unknown.

Collected material from alopecia areata patients comprised lesional scalp punch biopsies and peripheral blood. Germline V gives CDR1 MGHRA, CDR2 YSYEKL. V lost 4 bases, J lost 3 bases, and 12 bases lay in between. The length of the CDR3 is 14 residues. RNA extraction was followed by reverse transcription into cDNA, which acted as the sequencing template. Sequenced by immunoSEQ multiplex PCR; TCRdb stores in-frame clones only, minus some. The sample consists of 89,000 or so clones, approximately 50% of them appearing once. Overall study results and limits: Clonality exceeded that of normal scalp in lesional scalp, most notably in alopecia totalis/universalis. Although TCR sharing was seen in mice, sharing across patients was less clear, possibly for HLA-related reasons.

The genes are TRBV4-1 and TRBJ1-1, with TRBD1 as a possible D gene (6 bases). Sequenced: NKG2D-high CD8+ T cells sorted from blood. The TCR originated in a human donor with alopecia areata. CDR3 amino acids: CASSPRGADTEAFF. The CDR3 nucleotides are TGCGCCAGCAGCCCTAGGGGGGCTGACACTGAAGCTTTCTTT.